The 18 T cell receptor beta chains in this list originate from one sample, sequenced in a study of T cells in Graves' hyperthyroidism and ophthalmopathy. Using RNA transcripts as the source, TCR beta CDR3 regions were amplified. TCR CDR3 underwent first-round RT-PCR with the HTBI primer set. TCRdb recomputed calls from the multiplex PCR reads with MiXCR, one row per CDR3 protein. The sample yields about half a million distinct CDR3 sequences, around 20% seen once. Sequenced input: blood. Receptors originate from a man aged 35 to 55 with Graves' ophthalmopathy.

This clonotype has just a few counts. The chain combines TRBV5-4 with TRBJ2-3, with 12 bases identical to TRBD2. The germline V gene encodes CDR1 SGHNT and CDR2 YYREEE (reference sequence). V shed 3 bases and J 1 base; nucleotides not matched to a gene: 9. The CDR3 length is 18 residues. The CDR3 DNA reads TGTGCCAGCAGCTCCTTACTAGCGGGGGGCCTTCGCACAGATACGCAGTATTTT. It yields the protein CASSSLLAGGLRTDTQYF.

This clonotype was recorded many times. The J gene is TRBJ2-7, the V gene TRBV5-1, with a tentative D call TRBD1 (6 bases). In germline, CDR1 is SGHRS, CDR2 YFSETQ. Trimming shortened V by 0 bases and J by 2 bases, and 9 bases separated the two germline ends. CDR3 size: 14 residues. The CDR3 DNA reads TGCGCCAGCAGCTTGGCGCAGGGGCCCTACGAGCAGTACTTC. Translated, it gives CASSLAQGPYEQYF.

This clonotype occurred many times. The genes are TRBV7-2 and TRBJ2-7; no clear D. V was clipped by 5 bases and J by 3 bases, with 11 bases between them. Looked up from germline, CDR1 is SGHTA and CDR2 is FQGNSA. The CDR3 is 13 amino acids. The CDR3 DNA is TGTGCCAGCAGCCCCCGGGCCCTCTACGAGCAGTACTTC. Translating gives CASSPRALYEQYF. Drawing the rest from reference TRBV7-2 and TRBJ2-7, the complete variable domain is GAGVSQSPSNKVTEKGKDVELRCDPISGHTALYWYRQSLGQGLEFLIYFQGNSAPDKSGLPSDRFSAERTGGSVSTLTIQRTQQEDSAVYLCASSPRALYEQYFGPGTRLTVT.

J is TRBJ1-6 and V is TRBV30; D is unclear. Deletions cut 0 bases from V and 11 bases from J, with 14 bases between. Per the germline V gene, CDR1 is GTSNPN and CDR2 is SVGIG (reference sequence). The CDR3 loop spans 14 amino acids. The CDR3 spells CAWSVTQPVAPLHF. DNA of the CDR3: TGTGCCTGGAGTGTAACGCAGCCCGTAGCACCCCTCCACTTT. Full variable domain (outside the CDR3, taken from reference TRBV30 and TRBJ1-6): SQTIHQWPATLVQPVGSPLSLECTVEGTSNPNLYWYRQAAGRGLQLLFYSVGIGQISSEVPQNLSASRPQDRQFILSSKKLLLSDSGFYLCAWSVTQPVAPLHFGNGTRLTVT.

This clonotype appeared a few times. The V gene is TRBV27, the J gene TRBJ2-7, with 7 bases lining up with TRBD2. The CDR3 is 16 residues long. Trimming cost V 3 bases and J 6 bases; bases outside gene matches: 14. CDR1 and CDR2 (germline): MNHEY, SMNVEV (reference sequence). This chain's CDR3 is CASSLPAGRSKCEQYF. The DNA of the CDR3 is TGTGCCAGCAGTTTGCCAGCGGGGAGATCAAAGTGCGAGCAGTACTTC.

This clonotype was observed a few times. The chain links TRBV6-1 to TRBJ1-2, with TRBD1 matching 7 bases. V was clipped by 7 bases and J by 2 bases; unmatched bases: 10. CDR3 length equals 15 residues. Germline CDR1 is MNHNS and CDR2 is SASEGT. The CDR3, as DNA: TGTGCCAGCACCCACACCATGACAGGGAACTATGGCTACACCTTC. It translates to CASTHTMTGNYGYTF.

This clonotype was observed a few times. The chain recombines TRBV5-1 with TRBJ1-2; D is perhaps TRBD1 (5 bases). The CDR3 length is 14 residues. V lost 0 bases, J lost 6 bases, and 12 bases lay in between. Germline-derived CDR1 and CDR2 are SGHRS and YFSETQ. The CDR3 sequence: CASSLAEGRHGYTF. The DNA of the CDR3 is TGCGCCAGCAGCTTGGCCGAGGGGAGGCATGGCTACACCTTC.

V is TRBV20-1 and J is TRBJ2-5, with D possibly called TRBD1 or TRBD2 (5 bases each). Trimming cost V 5 bases and J 3 bases, with 13 bases left between them. Germline V gene lookup returns CDR1 DFQATT and CDR2 SNEGSKA (reference sequence). The CDR3 contains 13 residues. CDR3 sequence reads: CSAPGRGKETQYF. The CDR3 nucleotides are TGCAGTGCTCCGGGACGGGGCAAAGAGACCCAGTACTTC.

This clonotype was observed a few times. The CDR3 does not close with the conserved phenylalanine or tryptophan, likely indicating a read error. The chain links TRBV5-5 to TRBJ1-5; maybe TRBD1 (6 bases). The CDR3 extends over 15 amino acids. Deletions cut 7 bases from V and 2 bases from J, with 16 bases between. CDR1 and CDR2 from the germline V gene are SGHKS and YYEKEE (reference sequence). The CDR3 loop reads CASALRGTGNQPQHL. CDR3 DNA: TGTGCCAGCGCCCTCAGGGGCACGGGCAATCAGCCCCAGCATCTT.

This chain uses TRBV12-5 with TRBJ1-1, with a weak D call TRBD1 (6 bases). This CDR3 is built from 14 residues. The germline CDR1 and CDR2 sequences are LGHNT and FRNRAP. Trimming stripped 1 base from V and 1 base from J, with 7 bases between. This CDR3 reads CASGLGQANTEAFF. CDR3 nucleotide sequence: TGTGCTAGTGGTTTGGGACAGGCGAACACTGAAGCTTTCTTT.

The table lists this clonotype with many counts. This chain joins TRBV20-1 and TRBJ1-1, with no clear D. The V end lost 6 bases, the J end lost 4 bases, and 15 bases lay between the germline ends. Germline CDR1 DFQATT, CDR2 SNEGSKA (reference sequence). The CDR3 loop spans 13 amino acids. The CDR3 DNA reads TGCAGTGCCGGGAACAGCCTGAGCACTGAAGCTTTCTTT. Its translation is CSAGNSLSTEAFF.

This clonotype was recorded at least ten times. The V call is TRBV7-9, the J call TRBJ2-1; D is ambiguous. The CDR3 sequence is 15 residues long. Trimming stripped 7 bases from V and 0 bases from J, with 13 bases between. The germline gives CDR1 SEHNR, CDR2 FQNEAQ (reference sequence). The CDR3 region has the DNA TGTGCCAGCACCGCTTTGCGGAGCTCCTACAATGAGCAGTTCTTC. This encodes CASTALRSSYNEQFF.

This clonotype has ten or more counts. The chain is built from TRBV7-6 and TRBJ2-1, with 8 positions matching TRBD2. This CDR3 has 19 amino acids. The germline gives CDR1 SGHVS, CDR2 FNYEAQ. Trimming at V came to 4 bases and at J to 9 bases, leaving 23 bases not matched to a gene. As DNA, the CDR3 is TGTGCCAGCAGCTCAACTTCAGGGTTAGGAAGCGGGAGTTTGGGTGAGCAGTTCTTC. Protein: CASSSTSGLGSGSLGEQFF.

This rearrangement joins TRBV20-1 to TRBJ2-4; perhaps TRBD1 as D (5 bases). Germline assignment: CDR1 DFQATT and CDR2 SNEGSKA (reference sequence). Trimming shortened V by 1 base and J by 3 bases, and 13 bases separated the two germline ends. There are 15 residues in the CDR3. CDR3 DNA sequence: TGCAGTGCTAGAGCCCCAGGGTTGGGCAAAAACATTCAGTACTTC. Translated: CSARAPGLGKNIQYF.

The chain has TRBV28 and TRBJ1-1, with a possible D match to TRBD1 (6 bases). This CDR3 is 14 amino acids long. Germline values: CDR1 MDHEN, CDR2 SYDVKM. Trimming removed 2 bases at V and 7 bases at J, with 14 bases between. The CDR3 sequence: CASSLRGRVIEAFF. In nucleotides, the CDR3 is TGTGCCAGCAGTTTACGGGGGCGCGTAATTGAAGCTTTCTTT.

The sample holds a few counts of this clonotype. The rearrangement uses TRBV30 and TRBJ1-2; D is ambiguous. The CDR3 sequence is 14 residues long. V gave up 0 bases and J gave up 3 bases, with 11 bases separating them. From germline, CDR1 is GTSNPN and CDR2 SVGIG (reference sequence). The CDR3 is CAWSVGLLDYGYTF. The CDR3 nucleotides read TGTGCCTGGAGTGTAGGCTTACTCGACTATGGCTACACCTTC.

This clonotype was seen at least ten times. V and J are TRBV11-1 and TRBJ2-1, with 9 bases fitting TRBD2. V was pared by 1 base and J by 8 bases, with 15 bases of the junction left unmatched. This CDR3 contains 18 residues. CDR1 and CDR2 from the germline V gene are SGHAT and FQDESV (reference sequence). In nucleotides, the CDR3 is TGTGCCAGCAGCTTAGGGACGGCGGGAGGGCTATTTACCGATGAGCAGTTCTTC. It yields the protein CASSLGTAGGLFTDEQFF.

This clonotype showed up just a few times. V usage is TRBV30 and J usage is TRBJ2-5; D may be TRBD2 (6 bases). V was cut by 5 bases and J by 6 bases, with 22 bases left in between. CDR1 is GTSNPN, CDR2 SVGIG, per germline (reference sequence). The CDR3 loop spans 15 amino acids. In nucleotides, the CDR3 is TGTGCCTGGGGTACTAGCCCGGGACTTGGGCAGACCCAGTACTTC. This gives the protein CAWGTSPGLGQTQYF.